Each of the 10 T cell receptor beta chains below was sequenced from the same sample in a study of shared clonotypes between healthy human individuals. Here immunoSEQ multiplex PCR was the method, and the copy in TCRdb shows in-frame clones only, minus some. There are 1.5 million to 2.5 million clones in the sample; about 95% occur only once, and less than 1.5% lies in the top ten. Terminally differentiated effector memory CD45RA+ cells were left out of the naive CD8 fraction, which was CD45RO-negative and positively selected for CCR7. Sample: naive CD8+ T cells sorted from blood. These receptors came from a man aged 18 to 35 in good health.

This sequence joins TRBV28 and TRBJ2-1; TRBD2 might be the D (6 bases). CDR1 and CDR2 from the germline V gene are MDHEN and SYDVKM. V lost 8 bases to trimming and J lost 7 bases, with 21 bases between them. The CDR3 runs to 15 residues. The CDR3 is CASGFGRGLLNEQFF. CDR3 in DNA: TGTGCCAGCGGCTTTGGGCGGGGACTTCTAAATGAGCAGTTCTTC.

The chain is built from TRBV5-1 and TRBJ1-5, with D unclear. Trimming left V 0 bases short and J 2 bases short, with 9 bases between. Germline loops: CDR1 SGHRS, CDR2 YFSETQ. This CDR3 is 15 amino acids long. CDR3 sequence reads: CASSLGFGGNQPQHF. The CDR3 DNA follows: TGCGCCAGCAGCTTGGGGTTTGGGGGCAATCAGCCCCAGCATTTT.

J is TRBJ1-4 and V is TRBV28; D remains ambiguous. V was pared by 2 bases and J by 8 bases, with 12 bases between. CDR3 length: 14 residues. Germline-derived CDR1 and CDR2 are MDHEN and SYDVKM. CDR3 protein: CASSLTGVGEKLFF. For the CDR3, the DNA is TGTGCCAGCAGTTTAACTGGGGTAGGAGAAAAACTGTTTTTT.

The rearrangement joins TRBV14 to TRBJ1-6; no reliable D call. The germline gives CDR1 SGHDN, CDR2 FVKESK. V was pared by 2 bases and J by 9 bases, with 17 bases between. The length of the CDR3 is 16 residues. The CDR3 sequence is CASSQTRTGGISPLHF. In DNA form, the CDR3 reads TGTGCCAGCAGCCAAACCAGGACGGGAGGGATTTCACCCCTCCACTTT.

The J gene is TRBJ1-1, the V gene TRBV4-1; no clear D gene. Trimming removed 1 base from V and 1 base from J, with 13 bases in between. The CDR3 contains 16 residues. CDR1 and CDR2 (germline): MGHRA, YSYEKL. CDR3 region: CASSQVTQPRNTEAFF. CDR3 coding DNA: TGCGCCAGCAGCCAAGTCACCCAACCTAGGAACACTGAAGCTTTCTTT.

This chain uses TRBV28 with TRBJ2-1; 8 positions agree with TRBD2. This CDR3 spans 18 amino acids. V dropped 3 bases and J dropped 8; count of bases not matched to a gene: 18. Germline V gene sequence: CDR1 MDHEN, CDR2 SYDVKM. CDR3 DNA sequence: TGTGCCAGCAGTTTCCCAGCCTCGGCGGGGGGCCGTACAGATGAGCAGTTCTTC. Residues: CASSFPASAGGRTDEQFF.

The count of this clone is one. The same CDR3 can be traced to other DNA sequences in this sample. Here the CDR3 reads CASSPGGYYEQYF. CDR3 sequence (DNA): TGTGCCAGCAGTCCGGGCGGTTACTACGAGCAGTACTTC. The chain recombines TRBV27 with TRBJ2-7; no firm D call. The germline CDR1 and CDR2 sequences are MNHEY and SMNVEV (reference sequence). This CDR3 is built from 13 residues. Between the trimmed V and J ends, which lost 5 bases and 3 bases, there was a span of 11 bases.

The rearrangement uses TRBV5-4 and TRBJ2-7, with a possible D match to TRBD1 (6 bases). CDR3 length: 14 residues. The ends were cut back, 3 bases at V and 2 bases at J, with 12 bases in the middle. The germline CDR1 and CDR2 sequences are SGHNT and YYREEE (reference sequence). In nucleotides, the CDR3 is TGTGCCAGCAGCTCGGGACATGCCACCTACGAGCAGTACTTC. Protein product: CASSSGHATYEQYF. The full variable domain, rest sourced from reference TRBV5-4 and TRBJ2-7, is ETGVTQSPTHLIKTRGQQVTLRCSSQSGHNTVSWYQQALGQGPQFIFQYYREEENGRGNFPPRFSGLQFPNYSSELNVNALELDDSALYLCASSSGHATYEQYFGPGTRLTVT.

The gene calls are TRBV28 and TRBJ1-4; 7 nucleotides match TRBD1. The germline CDR1 and CDR2 sequences are MDHEN and SYDVKM. CDR3 length: 17 residues. Germline trimming cut 2 bases from V and 6 bases from J; bases unmatched to any gene: 12. In DNA form, the CDR3 reads TGTGCCAGCAGTTTAATGTCTGGGACAGCCGGGGATGAAAAACTGTTTTTT. As protein: CASSLMSGTAGDEKLFF.

V and J are TRBV4-3 and TRBJ2-2; TRBD1 agrees at 8 bases. Germline CDR1 is LGHNA and CDR2 is YSLEER. The CDR3 is 14 residues long. The V gene end was trimmed by 6 bases and the J gene end by 7 bases; junction bases not matched to a gene: 7. This CDR3 reads CASSHNRGNGELFF. The DNA of the CDR3 is TGCGCCAGCAGTCACAACAGGGGGAACGGGGAGCTGTTTTTT.